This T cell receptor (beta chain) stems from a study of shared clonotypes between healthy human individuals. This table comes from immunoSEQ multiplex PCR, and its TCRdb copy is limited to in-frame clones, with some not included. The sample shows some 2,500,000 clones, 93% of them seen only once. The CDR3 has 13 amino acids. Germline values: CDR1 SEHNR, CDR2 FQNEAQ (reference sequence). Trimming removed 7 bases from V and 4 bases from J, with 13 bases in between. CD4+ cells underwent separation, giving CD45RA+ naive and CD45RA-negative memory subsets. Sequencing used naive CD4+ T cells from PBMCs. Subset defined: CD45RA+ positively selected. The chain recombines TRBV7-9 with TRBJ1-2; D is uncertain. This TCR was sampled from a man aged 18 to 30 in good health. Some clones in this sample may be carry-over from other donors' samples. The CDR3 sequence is CASTAVGSYGYTF. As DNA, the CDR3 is TGTGCCAGCACCGCGGTGGGGAGCTATGGCTACACCTTC.